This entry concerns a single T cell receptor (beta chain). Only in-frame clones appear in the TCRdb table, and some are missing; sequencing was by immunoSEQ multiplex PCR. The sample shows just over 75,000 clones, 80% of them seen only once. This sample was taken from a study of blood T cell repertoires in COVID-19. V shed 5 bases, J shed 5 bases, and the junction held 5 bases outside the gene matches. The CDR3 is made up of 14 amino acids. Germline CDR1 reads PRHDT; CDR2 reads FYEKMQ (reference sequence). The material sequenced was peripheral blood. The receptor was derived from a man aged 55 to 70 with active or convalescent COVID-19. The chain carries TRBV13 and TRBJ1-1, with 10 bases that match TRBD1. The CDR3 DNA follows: TGTGCCAGCAGCGAGGGACAGGGGCGAACTGAAGCTTTCTTT. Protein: CASSEGQGRTEAFF.